This TCR beta chain was captured by sequencing in a study of T-cell memory formation after mild COVID-19. Study-wide results and limits: Researchers found some responding clones in pre-infection memory, a sign that cross-reactive memory joined. Mainly in CM and EM were contracting CD4+ clones; CD8+ were in EMRA. What remained unconfirmed was the SARS-CoV-2 specificity of second-wave clones peaking on day 37.

The CDR3 length is 13 residues. From germline, CDR1 is MNHEY and CDR2 SVGEGT. V lost 7 bases, J lost 5 bases, and 7 bases stayed unmatched. Employing constant-segment primers, 5'RACE generated TCR alpha and TCR beta cDNA libraries bearing sample barcodes and UMIs. TCRdb reprocessed the 5' RACE reads with MiXCR, giving one entry per CDR3 protein. The sample lists 250,000 to 300,000 distinct CDR3 sequences; around 16% were seen once. This clonotype came up a few times. Its cognate antigen is unknown. The chain employs TRBV6-2 or TRBV6-3 and TRBJ1-1, with 7 bases aligning to TRBD1. The clonotype comes from a man younger than 30 who had mild COVID-19 (a few samples of this study predate the infection). Cell type and time point are not known. Material: PBMCs or a T cell subset sorted from them (not recorded which). The CDR3 sequence is CASTPRGQTEAFF. CDR3 DNA sequence: TGTGCCAGCACCCCCCGGGGACAGACTGAAGCTTTCTTT.